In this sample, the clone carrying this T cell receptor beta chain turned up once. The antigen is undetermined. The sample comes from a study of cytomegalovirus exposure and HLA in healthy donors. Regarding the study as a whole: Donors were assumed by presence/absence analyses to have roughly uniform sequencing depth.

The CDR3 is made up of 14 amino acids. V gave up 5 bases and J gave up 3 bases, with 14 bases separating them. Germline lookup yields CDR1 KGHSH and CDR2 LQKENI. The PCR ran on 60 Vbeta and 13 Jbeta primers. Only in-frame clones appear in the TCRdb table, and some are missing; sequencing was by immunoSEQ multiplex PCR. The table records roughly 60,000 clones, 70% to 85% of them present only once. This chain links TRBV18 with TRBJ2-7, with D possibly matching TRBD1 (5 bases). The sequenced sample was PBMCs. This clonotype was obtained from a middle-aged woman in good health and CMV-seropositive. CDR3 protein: CASSSQGVFYEQYF. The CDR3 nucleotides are TGTGCCAGCTCAAGCCAGGGTGTTTTCTACGAGCAGTACTTC.